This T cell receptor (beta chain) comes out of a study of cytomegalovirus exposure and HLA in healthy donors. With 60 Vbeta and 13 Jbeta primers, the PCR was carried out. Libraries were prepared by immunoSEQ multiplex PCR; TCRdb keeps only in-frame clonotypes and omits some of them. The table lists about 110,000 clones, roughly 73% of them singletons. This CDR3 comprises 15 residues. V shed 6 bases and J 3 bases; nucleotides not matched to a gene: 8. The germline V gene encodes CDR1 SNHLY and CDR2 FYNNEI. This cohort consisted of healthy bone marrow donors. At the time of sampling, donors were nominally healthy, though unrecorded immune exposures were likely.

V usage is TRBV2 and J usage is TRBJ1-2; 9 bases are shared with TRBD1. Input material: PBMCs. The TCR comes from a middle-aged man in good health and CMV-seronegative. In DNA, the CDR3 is TGTGCCAGCAGGTTACCGGGACAGGGAGACTATGGCTACACCTTC. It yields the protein CASRLPGQGDYGYTF.